One sample yielded the 18 T cell receptor beta chains listed below, sequenced in a study of blood T cell repertoires in COVID-19. Sequenced by immunoSEQ multiplex PCR; TCRdb stores in-frame clones only, minus some. The sample yields just over 300,000 clones, 85% to 90% seen once. The sequenced sample consisted of peripheral blood. All receptors derive from a woman aged 25 to 45 with COVID-19, enrolled during active disease.

The V gene is TRBV19, the J gene TRBJ2-1; TRBD2 matches 11 bases. Germline V CDR1 and CDR2: LNHDA, SQIVND (reference sequence). The CDR3 contains 15 residues. The junction had 5 bases not matched to a gene; V was cut back by 3 bases and J by 7 bases. The CDR3 region has the DNA TGTGCCAGTAGTATTCTGACTAGCGGGAAGAATGAGCAGTTCTTC. Residues: CASSILTSGKNEQFF.

This chain joins TRBV28 and TRBJ1-5, with 10 bases matching TRBD1. Germline V gives CDR1 MDHEN, CDR2 SYDVKM. This CDR3 contains 14 residues. After removal of 5 bases from V and 6 bases from J, the junction contained 4 bases not matched to a gene. The chain's CDR3 is CASSTTGGGQPQHF. CDR3 coding DNA: TGTGCCAGCAGTACGACAGGGGGCGGTCAGCCCCAGCATTTT.

The V call is TRBV6-5, the J call TRBJ1-6; a weak D match, TRBD1 (6 bases). V was cut by 0 bases and J by 0 bases, with 6 bases left in between. CDR3 length: 16 amino acids. CDR1 MNHEY and CDR2 SVGAGI come from the germline V gene. The CDR3 DNA reads TGTGCCAGCAGTTACTCGGACAGCTCCTATAATTCACCCCTCCACTTT. Protein product: CASSYSDSSYNSPLHF.

CDR3 residues: CASLGEGNEKLFF. The CDR3 bases are TGTGCCTCACTTGGGGAGGGGAATGAAAAACTGTTTTTT. The J gene is TRBJ1-4, the V gene TRBV28; D may be TRBD1 (5 bases). The CDR3 consists of 13 residues. CDR1 and CDR2 (germline): MDHEN, SYDVKM. V shed 11 bases and J shed 5 bases, with 15 bases lying between them.

Concerning this clone: The same CDR3 also results from other DNA sequences found in this sample. The chain couples TRBV30 to TRBJ1-2, with 7 bases fitting TRBD1. CDR3 length: 12 residues. V dropped 5 bases and J dropped 4; count of bases not matched to a gene: 4. CDR1 GTSNPN and CDR2 SVGIG come from the germline V gene (reference sequence). The CDR3 spells CAWGRDSYGYTF. The CDR3 DNA sequence: TGTGCCTGGGGGAGGGACAGCTATGGCTACACCTTC.

The chain uses TRBV4-2 and TRBJ1-6, with 7 bases matching TRBD1. Germline values: CDR1 LGHNA, CDR2 YNFKEQ. Losses at the gene ends were 0 bases for V and 0 bases for J; bases not matched to a gene: 11. The CDR3 has 20 residues. CDR3 loop: CASSQDYQAGGSSYNSPLHF. CDR3 DNA: TGTGCCAGCAGCCAAGATTACCAGGCAGGGGGGAGCTCCTATAATTCACCCCTCCACTTT.

This sequence joins TRBV7-2 and TRBJ2-7; TRBD2 might be the D (5 bases). Germline loops: CDR1 SGHTA, CDR2 FQGNSA. V lost 5 bases and J lost 1, with 21 bases in between. CDR3 size: 17 residues. This CDR3 reads CASSNLSLGLYSYEQYF. The DNA of the CDR3 is TGTGCCAGCAGCAACCTTTCCCTCGGACTTTATTCCTACGAGCAGTACTTC.

The chain joins TRBV5-1 to TRBJ1-2, with D possibly being TRBD1 (6 bases). The CDR3 is made up of 15 amino acids. The germline gives CDR1 SGHRS, CDR2 YFSETQ. The ends were cut back, 5 bases at V and 0 bases at J, with 14 bases in the middle. The CDR3 loop is CASRPGTPANYGYTF. The CDR3 bases are TGCGCCAGCAGACCCGGGACACCGGCTAACTATGGCTACACCTTC.

This clone was recorded once. This chain connects TRBV24-1 to TRBJ1-5; D unresolved. Germline lookup yields CDR1 KGHDR and CDR2 SFDVKD. Trimming removed 5 bases at V and 5 bases at J, with 12 bases between. This CDR3 spans 14 amino acids. CDR3 DNA sequence: TGTGCCACCAGTGCAGCGCGGAGGGATCAGCCCCAGCATTTT. This encodes CATSAARRDQPQHF.

The chain recombines TRBV4-1 with TRBJ1-3; 9 bases align to TRBD1. With 0 bases clipped from V and 4 bases from J, the junction kept 4 bases outside the gene matches. CDR1 is MGHRA and CDR2 is YSYEKL in the germline V gene. CDR3 size: 16 residues. The CDR3 loop is CASSQEGTGRGNTIYF. The CDR3 coding sequence is TGCGCCAGCAGCCAAGAGGGGACAGGGCGGGGAAACACCATATATTTT.

V gene TRBV19 combines with J gene TRBJ2-1, with 8 positions matching TRBD1. There are 15 residues in the CDR3. The V gene end was trimmed by 4 bases and the J gene end by 2 bases; junction bases not matched to a gene: 4. From germline, CDR1 is LNHDA and CDR2 SQIVND (reference sequence). The CDR3 DNA sequence: TGTGCCAGTAGTAAAGACAGGGGCCCCTACAATGAGCAGTTCTTC. As protein: CASSKDRGPYNEQFF.

This clone occurred once. This chain uses TRBV6-5 with TRBJ2-7; D remains ambiguous. This CDR3 is 12 amino acids long. Per the germline V gene, CDR1 is MNHEY and CDR2 is SVGAGI. Trimming removed 8 bases from V and 2 bases from J, with 10 bases in between. CDR3 in DNA: TGTGCCAGCTTGGGCCTAACCTACGAGCAGTACTTC. Translated, it gives CASLGLTYEQYF.

The chain links TRBV6-5 to TRBJ1-5; tentatively, D is TRBD1 (5 bases). The V end was cut by 6 bases, the J end by 5 bases, with 8 bases between. The CDR3 has 12 amino acids. The germline V gene encodes CDR1 MNHEY and CDR2 SVGAGI. The DNA for the CDR3 is TGTGCCAGCAGAACGACAGATCAGCCCCAGCATTTT. Translating gives CASRTTDQPQHF.

This chain joins TRBV6-5 and TRBJ2-3; the D gene is possibly TRBD1 (5 bases). V was shortened by 2 bases and J by 1 base, with 10 bases between the two germline ends. The CDR3 length is 15 residues. Germline CDR1 and CDR2: MNHEY and SVGAGI. The DNA of the CDR3 is TGTGCCAGCAGTTACGAAAAGGGGCGCACAGATACGCAGTATTTT. Its translation is CASSYEKGRTDTQYF.

This chain uses TRBV7-6 with TRBJ2-2; 8 nucleotides align to TRBD2. There are 16 residues in the CDR3. The V segment lost 2 bases and the J segment 4 bases; nucleotides outside the gene matches: 6. Germline V gene sequence: CDR1 SGHVS, CDR2 FNYEAQ. The CDR3, as DNA: TGTGCCAGCAGCTTAAGCGCTAGCGGGTCCACCGGGGAGCTGTTTTTT. It specifies CASSLSASGSTGELFF.

This clone was detected a few times. V gene TRBV6-2 or TRBV6-3 combines with J gene TRBJ1-1; D is ambiguous. The ends were cut back, 6 bases at V and 7 bases at J, with 15 bases in the middle. The CDR3 runs 13 residues. Germline V gene data show CDR1 as MNHEY and CDR2 as SVGEGT. CDR3 amino acids: CASSPPRLFEAFF. CDR3 bases: TGTGCCAGCAGCCCACCTCGACTTTTTGAAGCTTTCTTT.

The chain combines TRBV3-1 (or the pseudogene TRBV3-2) with TRBJ1-6; weak D call: TRBD1 (5 bases). The CDR3 length is 14 residues. The ends were cut back, 4 bases at V and 7 bases at J, with 11 bases in the middle. CDR1 LGHDT and CDR2 YNNKEL come from the germline V gene (reference sequence). The CDR3 DNA follows: TGTGCCAGCAGCCCCCTCCAGGGAAATTCACCCCTCCACTTT. Translating gives CASSPLQGNSPLHF.

This clone was counted between two and nine times. This chain joins TRBV28 and TRBJ1-4; D is undetermined. Trimming cost V 6 bases and J 8 bases, with 13 bases left between them. CDR1 and CDR2 from the germline V gene are MDHEN and SYDVKM. The CDR3 runs 13 residues. This CDR3 reads CASSGSLGEKLFF. CDR3 DNA sequence: TGTGCCAGCAGCGGCTCTCTAGGCGAAAAACTGTTTTTT.